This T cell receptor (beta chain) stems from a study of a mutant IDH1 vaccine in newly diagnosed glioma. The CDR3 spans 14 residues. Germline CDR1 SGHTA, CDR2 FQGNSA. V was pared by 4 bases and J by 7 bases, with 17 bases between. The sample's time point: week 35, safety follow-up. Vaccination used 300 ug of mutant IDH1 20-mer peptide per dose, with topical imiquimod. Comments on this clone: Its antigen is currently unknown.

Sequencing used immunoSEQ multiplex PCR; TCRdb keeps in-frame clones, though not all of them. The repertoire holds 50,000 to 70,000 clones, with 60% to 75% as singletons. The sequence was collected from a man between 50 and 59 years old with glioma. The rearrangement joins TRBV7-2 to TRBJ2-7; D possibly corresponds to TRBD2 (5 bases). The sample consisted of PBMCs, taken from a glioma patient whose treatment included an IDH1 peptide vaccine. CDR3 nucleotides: TGTGCCAGCAGCTCCCGGCGCTCGGGGAGAGAGCAGTACTTC. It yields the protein CASSSRRSGREQYF.